These 8 T cell receptor beta chains came from one sample sequenced in a study of T cells in Graves' hyperthyroidism and ophthalmopathy. TCR beta CDR3 regions were amplified from RNA transcripts. First-round RT-PCR of the TCR CDR3 relied on the HTBI primer set. TCRdb re-called the multiplex PCR reads with MiXCR, one entry per CDR3 protein. The sample has about 640,000 distinct CDR3 sequences, 20% to 25% seen once. The sequencing input was blood. The receptors come from a man aged 25-45 years with Graves' ophthalmopathy.

This rearrangement joins TRBV9 to TRBJ1-2; D gene unclear. V gave up 3 bases and J gave up 2 bases, with 14 bases separating them. The CDR3 length is 15 residues. Looked up from germline, CDR1 is SGDLS and CDR2 is YYNGEE. CDR3 nucleotides: TGTGCCAGCAGCGGAAGAGGCCCAGAGAACTATGGCTACACCTTC. Translating gives CASSGRGPENYGYTF.

In its sample, this clonotype was seen many times. The chain is built from TRBV11-2 and TRBJ1-1, with unresolved D. Per the germline V gene, CDR1 is SGHAT and CDR2 is FQNNGV. This CDR3 region has 13 residues. The V end was cut by 0 bases, the J end by 0 bases, with 2 bases between. The CDR3 loop is CASSLDMNTEAFF. CDR3 nucleotides: TGTGCCAGCAGCTTAGACATGAACACTGAAGCTTTCTTT.

To note about this clonotype: The germline gene is not matched at one end of the junction; a read error may be the cause. The rearrangement joins TRBV12-3 or TRBV12-4 to TRBJ1-5; perhaps TRBD1 as D (6 bases). The CDR3 is 14 amino acids. The CDR3 sequence: CVSNIQGMNQPQHF. CDR3 coding DNA: TGTGTCAGCAACATACAGGGTATGAATCAGCCCCAGCATTTT.

On this clonotype itself: A clone one base away is much larger, so this may be a read error. The chain recombines TRBV25-1 with TRBJ2-7; D may be TRBD2 (6 bases). V was trimmed by 7 bases and J by 2 bases, leaving 9 bases between them. Looked up from germline, CDR1 is MGHDK and CDR2 is SYGVNS. The CDR3 length is 12 residues. This chain's CDR3 is CASKAGPYEQYF. The DNA of the CDR3 is TGTGCCAGCAAAGCGGGTCCCTACGAGCAGTACTTC.

The chain uses TRBV9 and TRBJ2-2; no clear D. The CDR3 covers 13 residues. Trimming took 3 bases from V and 5 from J, leaving 8 bases between them. Per the germline V gene, CDR1 is SGDLS and CDR2 is YYNGEE. CDR3 residues: CASSERVTGELFF. CDR3 sequence (DNA): TGTGCCAGCAGCGAAAGGGTAACCGGGGAGCTGTTTTTT.

This chain connects TRBV7-9 to TRBJ2-1; TRBD2 aligns across 9 bases. CDR1 is SEHNR, CDR2 FQNEAQ, per germline (reference sequence). The CDR3 covers 13 residues. J was trimmed by 8 bases and V by 1 base; bases with no gene match: 0. The CDR3 loop reads CASSLVAGDEQFF. For the CDR3, the DNA is TGTGCCAGCAGCTTAGTAGCGGGGGATGAGCAGTTCTTC.

This clonotype occurred a few times. V usage is TRBV28 and J usage is TRBJ2-7; 16 bases align to TRBD2. J was trimmed by 5 bases and V by 7 bases; bases with no gene match: 5. This CDR3 has 15 residues. Per the germline V gene, CDR1 is MDHEN and CDR2 is SYDVKM. CDR3 region: CASNSGLAGGNEQYF. The CDR3 DNA sequence: TGTGCCAGCAATTCGGGACTAGCGGGAGGGAACGAGCAGTACTTC.

As regards this clonotype: A read error may account for a junction end that differs from germline. This chain uses TRBV30 with TRBJ2-3; D could derive from TRBD1 or TRBD2 (6 bases each). The CDR3 is made up of 14 amino acids. The germline V gene encodes CDR1 GTSNPN and CDR2 SVGIG (reference sequence). The CDR3 coding sequence is TGTGCCTGGAGTGTAGGGGGACTCACAGATACGCGGTATTTT. It encodes CAWSVGGLTDTRYF.